Listed below are T cell receptor beta chains from one sample, sequenced in a study of identical twins. TCRdb analysed the 5' RACE reads with MiXCR anew, one entry per CDR3 protein. The table shows hundreds of thousands of distinct CDR3 sequences, with over 5% occurring only once. Material for sequencing was naive T cells sorted from blood. These receptor sequences come from a man in his late teens or twenties in good health. Each CDR3 is given with its conserved first and last residue. D genes are given only for firm matches. Size values are once, few and many counts, or a class for expanded clones, and some rows have none.

TRBV7-9	many	TRBJ1-5	-	CASSAAEHQPQHF	TGTGCCAGCAGCGCGGCGGAGCATCAGCCCCAGCATTTT
TRBV5-1	many	TRBJ2-1	TRBD1	CASSLGQSSYNEQFF	TGTGCCAGCAGCTTGGGACAGAGCTCCTACAATGAGCAGTTCTTC
TRBV21-1	many	TRBJ2-1	-	CASSKNGEQFF	TGTGCCAGCAGCAAAAATGGGGAGCAGTTCTTC
TRBV27	-	TRBJ2-1	-	CASGLSPSLVDEQFF	TGTGCCAGCGGTCTAAGCCCCTCTTTAGTGGATGAGCAGTTCTTC
TRBV7-9	many	TRBJ2-1	-	CASKLKLSSYNEQFF	TGTGCCTCCAAGCTTAAACTGAGCTCCTACAATGAGCAGTTCTTC
TRBV2	many	TRBJ2-1	-	CASSGPGEMSYNEQFF	TGTGCCAGCAGTGGTCCAGGGGAGATGTCCTACAATGAGCAGTTCTTC
TRBV7-6	few	TRBJ2-7	-	CASSPSLTGTYEQYF	TGTGCCAGCAGCCCCTCCCTGACAGGAACCTACGAGCAGTACTTC
TRBV12-3/TRBV12-4	many	TRBJ2-5	TRBD2	CATALSGRAETQYF	TGTGCCACCGCCCTTAGCGGGAGGGCGGAGACCCAGTACTTC
TRBV24-1	many	TRBJ1-2	-	CATQGREDGYTF	TGTGCCACCCAGGGCAGGGAAGATGGCTACACCTTC
TRBV29-1	many	TRBJ1-1	-	CSVEVFRNTEAFF	TGCAGCGTTGAAGTATTTCGGAACACTGAAGCTTTCTTT
TRBV4-2	many	TRBJ2-3	TRBD2	CASSPSGLAGGDTQYF	TGTGCCAGCAGCCCCTCGGGACTAGCGGGAGGAGATACGCAGTATTTT
TRBV6-2/TRBV6-3	many	TRBJ2-1	TRBD2	CASSQQLAGAYNEQFF	TGTGCCAGCAGTCAGCAACTAGCGGGAGCCTACAATGAGCAGTTCTTC
TRBV7-6	few	TRBJ2-5	-	CASSLRGGGFVETQYF	TGTGCCAGCAGCTTAAGGGGAGGGGGCTTCGTAGAGACCCAGTACTTC
TRBV9	many	TRBJ2-7	TRBD2	CASSVGAGSGRVKTYEQYF	TGTGCCAGCAGCGTAGGAGCGGGTAGCGGGAGGGTCAAGACCTACGAGCAGTACTTC
TRBV10-3	many	TRBJ2-1	-	CAISEGLGGGEQFF	TGTGCCATCAGTGAAGGACTAGGAGGGGGTGAGCAGTTCTTC
TRBV3-1	-	TRBJ2-1	TRBD2	CASSQSDGTNQPYNEQFF	TGTGCCAGCAGCCAGTCGGACGGGACTAATCAACCTTACAATGAGCAGTTCTTC
TRBV24-1	-	TRBJ2-5	TRBD1	CATSDPGTDQETQYF	TGTGCCACCAGTGATCCCGGGACAGACCAAGAGACCCAGTACTTC
TRBV3-1	few	TRBJ2-2	-	CASSQVGAVPGELFF	TGTGCCAGCAGCCAAGTTGGGGCAGTCCCCGGGGAGCTGTTTTTT
TRBV30	many	TRBJ1-5	-	CAWQGYSNQPQHF	TGTGCCTGGCAGGGGTATAGCAATCAGCCCCAGCATTTT
TRBV7-6	many	TRBJ2-7	-	CASSATGDSHYEQYF	TGTGCCAGCAGCGCAACGGGGGACAGTCACTACGAGCAGTACTTC
TRBV6-2/TRBV6-3	-	TRBJ2-7	-	CASSYYRQDEQYF	TGTGCCAGCAGTTACTACAGACAGGACGAGCAGTACTTC
TRBV19	few	TRBJ1-5	TRBD1	CASNRDRWVWGPQHF	TGTGCCAGTAATAGGGACAGGTGGGTTTGGGGGCCCCAGCATTTT
TRBV24-1	few	TRBJ2-1	-	CATSENDWYNEQFF	TGTGCCACCAGTGAAAACGACTGGTACAATGAGCAGTTCTTC